The source of this T cell receptor beta chain is a study of regulatory T cells in long-lasting Graves disease. V shed 4 bases, J shed 3 bases, and the junction held 7 bases outside the gene matches. This CDR3 is built from 14 residues. Germline V gene sequence: CDR1 SGHDT, CDR2 YYEEEE. Arm-PCR with iRepertoire HTBI primers amplified the CDR3 regions for these TCR beta libraries. Each CDR3 protein is one row after TCRdb ran MiXCR on the multiplex PCR reads. The sample yields around 480,000 distinct CDR3 sequences, about 15% seen once. Time point meaning: newly diagnosed GD, antithyroid drugs for less than 3 months. The TCR library was made from RNA extracted from PBMCs. The sample also formed part of further work on T cells in Graves' hyperthyroidism and ophthalmopathy.

V and J are TRBV5-6 and TRBJ2-7; 7 positions match TRBD1. The input for sequencing was peripheral blood mononuclear cells (PBMCs), taken at new diagnosis, from a patient treated with antithyroid drugs. This receptor was identified in a woman aged 35-60 years with Graves disease. CDR3 DNA sequence: TGTGCCAGCAGCGTAACAGGGGTAGGCTACGAGCAGTACTTC. Its protein is CASSVTGVGYEQYF.